The sequence of this TCR beta chain was determined in a study of OX40 agonist ivuxolimab in advanced cancers. General study findings and limits: More expanded clones were seen, on average, in CD8+ T cells than in CD4+. At 0.1 to 3.0 mg/kg and by week 6, clonal expansion occurred in CD4+ and CD8+ blood T cells.

This table comes from immunoSEQ multiplex PCR, and its TCRdb copy is limited to in-frame clones, with some not included. The sample shows about 70,000 clones, about nine tenths of them seen only once. Blood samples were obtained at baseline, cycle 4 day 1, and cycle 7 day 1. Germline V gene data show CDR1 as SGDLS and CDR2 as YYNGEE. Trimming took 1 base from V and 0 from J, leaving 14 bases between them. The CDR3 is 17 amino acids. Concerning this clone itself: Its antigen is unidentified.

The source of this sequence is an adult with an advanced solid tumor such as melanoma, head and neck, liver or kidney cancer. The chain links TRBV9 to TRBJ1-3; tentative D call: TRBD1 (5 bases). The sequencing here drew on CD4+ or CD8+ T cells sorted from blood, taken in a trial of the OX40 agonist ivuxolimab. DNA of the CDR3: TGTGCCAGCAGCGTATCACCGGGACTGAACTCTGGAAACACCATATATTTT. The encoded protein is CASSVSPGLNSGNTIYF.